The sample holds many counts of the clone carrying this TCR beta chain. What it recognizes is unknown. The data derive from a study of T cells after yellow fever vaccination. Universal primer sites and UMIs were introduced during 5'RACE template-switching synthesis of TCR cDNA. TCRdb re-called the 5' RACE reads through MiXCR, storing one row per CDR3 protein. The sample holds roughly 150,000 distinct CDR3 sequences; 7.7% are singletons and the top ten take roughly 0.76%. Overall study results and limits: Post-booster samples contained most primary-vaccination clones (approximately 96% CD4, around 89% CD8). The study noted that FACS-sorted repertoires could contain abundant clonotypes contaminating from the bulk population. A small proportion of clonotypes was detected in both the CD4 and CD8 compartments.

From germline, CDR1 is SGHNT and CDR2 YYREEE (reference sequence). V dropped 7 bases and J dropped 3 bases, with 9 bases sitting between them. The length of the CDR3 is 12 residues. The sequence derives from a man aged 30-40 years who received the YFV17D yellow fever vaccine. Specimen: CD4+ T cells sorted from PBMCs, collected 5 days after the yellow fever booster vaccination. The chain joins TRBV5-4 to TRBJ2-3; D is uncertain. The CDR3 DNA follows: TGTGCCAGCCAGGAGCGTACAGATACGCAGTATTTT. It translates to CASQERTDTQYF.